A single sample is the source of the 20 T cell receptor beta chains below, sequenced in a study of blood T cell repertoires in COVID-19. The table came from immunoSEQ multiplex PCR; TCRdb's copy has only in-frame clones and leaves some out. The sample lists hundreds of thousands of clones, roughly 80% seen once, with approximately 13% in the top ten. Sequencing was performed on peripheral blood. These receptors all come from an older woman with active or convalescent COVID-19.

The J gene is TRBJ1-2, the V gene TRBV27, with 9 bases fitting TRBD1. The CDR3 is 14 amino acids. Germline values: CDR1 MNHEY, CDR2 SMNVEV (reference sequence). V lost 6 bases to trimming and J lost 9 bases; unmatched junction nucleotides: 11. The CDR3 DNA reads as TGTGCCAGCAGGATAGAGACAGGGGGGAGTAGCTACACCTTC. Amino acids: CASRIETGGSSYTF.

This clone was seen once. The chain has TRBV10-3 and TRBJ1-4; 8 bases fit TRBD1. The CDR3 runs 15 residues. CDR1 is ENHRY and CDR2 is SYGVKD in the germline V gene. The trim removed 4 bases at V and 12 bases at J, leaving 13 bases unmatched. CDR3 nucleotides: TGTGCCATCAGTGGGGAAGGGACAGGTCCTTGGGAACTGTTTTTT. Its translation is CAISGEGTGPWELFF.

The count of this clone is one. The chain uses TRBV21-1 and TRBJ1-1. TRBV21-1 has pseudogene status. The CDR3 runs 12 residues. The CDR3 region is CASRTAGTEAFF. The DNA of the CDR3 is TGTGCCAGCAGGACCGCCGGGACTGAAGCTTTCTTT.

CDR3 in DNA: TGTGCCAGCAGTTGGGGGCCTACCGGCGGTACCTACGAGCAGTACTTC. Its translation is CASSWGPTGGTYEQYF. This chain links TRBV27 with TRBJ2-7; D is possibly TRBD1 (6 bases). V was shortened by 4 bases and J by 2 bases, with 18 bases between the two germline ends. Looked up from germline, CDR1 is MNHEY and CDR2 is SMNVEV (reference sequence). This CDR3 spans 16 amino acids.

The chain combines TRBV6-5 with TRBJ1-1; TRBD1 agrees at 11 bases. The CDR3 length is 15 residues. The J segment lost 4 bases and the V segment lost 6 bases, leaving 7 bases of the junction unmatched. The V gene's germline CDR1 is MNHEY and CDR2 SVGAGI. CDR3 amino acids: CASRTPGTGGTEAFF. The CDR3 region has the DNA TGTGCCAGCAGGACCCCAGGGACAGGGGGCACTGAAGCTTTCTTT.

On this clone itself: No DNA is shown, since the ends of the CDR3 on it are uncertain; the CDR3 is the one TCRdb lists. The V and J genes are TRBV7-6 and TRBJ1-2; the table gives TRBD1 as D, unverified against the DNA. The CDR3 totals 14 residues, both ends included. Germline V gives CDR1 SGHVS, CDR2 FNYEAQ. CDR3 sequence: CASSPAVGQGSCTF.

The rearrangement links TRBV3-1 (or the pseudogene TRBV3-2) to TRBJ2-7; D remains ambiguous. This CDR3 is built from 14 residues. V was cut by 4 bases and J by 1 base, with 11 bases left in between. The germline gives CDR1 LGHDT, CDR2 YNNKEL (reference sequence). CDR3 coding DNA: TGTGCCAGCAGCCCCCTGGTCTATTCCTACGAGCAGTACTTC. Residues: CASSPLVYSYEQYF.

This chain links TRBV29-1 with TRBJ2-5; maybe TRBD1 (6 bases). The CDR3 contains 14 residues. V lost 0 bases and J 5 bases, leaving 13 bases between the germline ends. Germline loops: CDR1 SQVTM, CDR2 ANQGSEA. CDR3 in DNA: TGCAGCGTTGAAGATCCGTGGGGGCGCGAGACCCAGTACTTC. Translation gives CSVEDPWGRETQYF.

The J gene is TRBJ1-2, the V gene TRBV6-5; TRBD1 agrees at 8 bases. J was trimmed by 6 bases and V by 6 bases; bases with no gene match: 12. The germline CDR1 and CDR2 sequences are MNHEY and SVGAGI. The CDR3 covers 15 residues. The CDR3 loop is CASRRGAGGQDGYTF. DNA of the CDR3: TGTGCCAGCAGGAGGGGAGCAGGGGGCCAGGATGGCTACACCTTC.

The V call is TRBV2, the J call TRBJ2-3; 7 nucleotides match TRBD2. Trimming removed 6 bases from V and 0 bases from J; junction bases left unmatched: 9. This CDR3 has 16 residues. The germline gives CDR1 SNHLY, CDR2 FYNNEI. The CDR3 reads CASRLLGRLSTDTQYF. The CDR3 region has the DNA TGTGCCAGCAGGCTCCTCGGGAGGCTTAGCACAGATACGCAGTATTTT.

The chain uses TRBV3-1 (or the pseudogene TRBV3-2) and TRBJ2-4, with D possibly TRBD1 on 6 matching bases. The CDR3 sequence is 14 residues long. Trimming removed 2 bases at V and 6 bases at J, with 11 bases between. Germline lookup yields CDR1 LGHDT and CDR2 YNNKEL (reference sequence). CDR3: CASSQPGHLNIQYF. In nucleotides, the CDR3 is TGTGCCAGCAGCCAACCGGGACACTTAAACATTCAGTACTTC.

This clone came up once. The CDR3 DNA follows: TGTGCCAGCAGCGTAGCTAGCGGGGGGTCTACGCTCGAGCAGTACTTC. It codes for CASSVASGGSTLEQYF. This chain joins TRBV9 and TRBJ2-7; 11 nucleotides align to TRBD2. V lost 0 bases, J lost 6 bases, and 8 bases stayed unmatched. CDR1 is SGDLS, CDR2 YYNGEE, per germline. The CDR3 is 16 residues long.

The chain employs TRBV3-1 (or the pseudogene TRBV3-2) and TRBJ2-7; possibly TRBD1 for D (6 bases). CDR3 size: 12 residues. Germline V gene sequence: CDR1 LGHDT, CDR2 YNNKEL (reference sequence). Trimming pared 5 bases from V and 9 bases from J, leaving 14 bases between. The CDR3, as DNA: TGTGCCAGCAGCGCCGGAGGCAGGGGGCAGTACTTC. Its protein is CASSAGGRGQYF.

The CDR3 protein is CASSVVSVPLFNTIYF. CDR3 DNA: TGTGCCAGCAGCGTAGTTTCAGTTCCCCTCTTCAACACCATATATTTT. The chain couples TRBV9 to TRBJ1-3; D uncertain. Deletions cut 0 bases from V and 7 bases from J, with 17 bases between. This CDR3 is built from 16 residues. Per the germline V gene, CDR1 is SGDLS and CDR2 is YYNGEE.

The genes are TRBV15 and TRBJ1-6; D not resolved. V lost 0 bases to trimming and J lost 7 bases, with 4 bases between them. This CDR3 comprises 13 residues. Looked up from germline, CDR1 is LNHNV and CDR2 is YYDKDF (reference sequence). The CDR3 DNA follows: TGTGCCACCAGCAGAGATCGGAATTCACCCCTCCACTTT. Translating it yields CATSRDRNSPLHF. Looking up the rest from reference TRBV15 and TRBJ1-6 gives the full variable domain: DAMVIQNPRYQVTQFGKPVTLSCSQTLNHNVMYWYQQKSSQAPKLLFHYYDKDFNNEADTPDNFQSRRPNTSFCFLDIRSPGLGDTAMYLCATSRDRNSPLHFGNGTRLTVT.

Here the CDR3 reads CASSPDRIPYGYTF. CDR3 bases: TGTGCCAGCAGCCCCGACAGGATACCCTATGGCTACACCTTC. V and J are TRBV7-9 and TRBJ1-2; TRBD1 is a possible D gene (6 bases). Germline V lookup: CDR1 SEHNR, CDR2 FQNEAQ (reference sequence). This CDR3 is 14 amino acids long. Trimming removed 5 bases at V and 4 bases at J, with 14 bases between.

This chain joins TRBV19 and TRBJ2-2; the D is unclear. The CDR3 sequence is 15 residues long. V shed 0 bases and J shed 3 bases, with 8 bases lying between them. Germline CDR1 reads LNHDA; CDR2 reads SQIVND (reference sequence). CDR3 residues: CASSIDYPDTGELFF. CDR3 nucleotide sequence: TGTGCCAGTAGTATAGATTATCCGGACACCGGGGAGCTGTTTTTT.

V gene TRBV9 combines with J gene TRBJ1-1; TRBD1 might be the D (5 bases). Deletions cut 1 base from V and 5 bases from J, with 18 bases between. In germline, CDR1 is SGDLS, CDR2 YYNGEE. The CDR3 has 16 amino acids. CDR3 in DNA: TGTGCCAGCAGCGTAAGGGGAAACTTGGGGGGGACTGAAGCTTTCTTT. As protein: CASSVRGNLGGTEAFF.

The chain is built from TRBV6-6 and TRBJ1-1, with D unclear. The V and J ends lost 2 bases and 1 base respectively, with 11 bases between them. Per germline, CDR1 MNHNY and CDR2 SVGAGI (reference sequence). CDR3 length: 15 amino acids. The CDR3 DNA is TGTGCCAGCAGTTACGGCAGGCTCCAGAACACTGAAGCTTTCTTT. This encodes CASSYGRLQNTEAFF.

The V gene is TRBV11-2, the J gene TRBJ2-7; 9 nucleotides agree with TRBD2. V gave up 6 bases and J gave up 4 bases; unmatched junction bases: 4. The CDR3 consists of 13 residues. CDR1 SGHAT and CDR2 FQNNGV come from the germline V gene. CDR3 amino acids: CASRASGAYEQYF. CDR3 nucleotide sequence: TGTGCCAGCAGGGCTAGCGGGGCGTACGAGCAGTACTTC.